The 28 T cell receptor beta chains below all came from one sample that was sequenced in a study of blood T cells in healthy people across ages (dated by TCRdb to the mid-2010s). To prepare the library, 5' RACE was applied. Sequencer: Illumina HiSeq 2500. A second about 7 to 12 cycle PCR used a sample-barcoded 5' primer and a J-beta primer mix. TCRdb passed the public sequencing reads through fastp at Q25 and MiXCR, retaining productive beta sequences. Here each entry gathers all rows of one CDR3 protein and keeps the most common genes and DNA. The sample profile shows over 1,200,000 distinct CDR3 sequences; around 55% of them were found once. Of the sample, about 6.3% is held by the ten largest clones. The sample comprised blood. The receptor set was obtained from a man aged 18 to 29 in good health.

This clonotype was detected a few times. J is TRBJ2-7 and V is TRBV20-1; 15 bases agree with TRBD2. CDR1 is DFQATT, CDR2 SNEGSKA, per germline (reference sequence). Unmatched junction bases numbered 10, after V lost 0 bases and J lost 7 bases. The CDR3 sequence is 17 residues long. CDR3 loop: CSARDRGTGLAGGEQYF. The CDR3 nucleotides read TGCAGTGCTAGAGATAGAGGGACGGGACTAGCGGGAGGTGAGCAGTACTTC.

This chain uses TRBV4-1 with TRBJ2-3; 7 bases match TRBD2. J was trimmed by 1 base and V by 6 bases; bases with no gene match: 7. This CDR3 contains 15 residues. Germline V gene sequence: CDR1 MGHRA, CDR2 YSYEKL. The CDR3 sequence: CASRTRGVRTDTQYF. The CDR3 region has the DNA TGCGCCAGCAGAACACGGGGGGTCCGCACAGATACGCAGTATTTT.

With respect to this clonotype: Sequence at one end of the junction differs from germline and may be a read error. The V gene is TRBV29-1, the J gene TRBJ1-2, with D unclear. Germline V gene data show CDR1 as SQVTM and CDR2 as ANQGSEA. This CDR3 comprises 12 residues. The CDR3 DNA reads as TGCAGCGTTGAAGGGTTACAGTATGACTACACCTTC. Protein sequence: CSVEGLQYDYTF.

This chain uses TRBV7-9 with TRBJ2-1, with D tentatively TRBD1 or TRBD2 (5 bases each). This CDR3 contains 14 residues. Germline V gene data show CDR1 as SEHNR and CDR2 as FQNEAQ (reference sequence). V lost 8 bases to trimming and J lost 5 bases, with 16 bases between them. The CDR3 spells CASGATETNNEQFF. CDR3 nucleotides: TGTGCCAGCGGGGCTACAGAGACTAACAATGAGCAGTTCTTC.

There are a few counts of this clonotype. CDR3 DNA sequence: TGCAGCGTCCAAGGACTAGCGGGAACTGAGCAGTACTTC. This sequence encodes CSVQGLAGTEQYF. The V call is TRBV29-1, the J call TRBJ2-7; 12 bases are shared with TRBD2. The CDR3 is made up of 13 amino acids. Germline V gene lookup returns CDR1 SQVTM and CDR2 ANQGSEA. J was trimmed by 7 bases and V by 6 bases; bases with no gene match: 7.

CDR3 coding DNA: TGTGCCAGCTCGACAGGGTATAATTCACCCCTCCACTTT. Its protein product is CASSTGYNSPLHF. The chain is built from TRBV7-2 and TRBJ1-6; 7 bases are shared with TRBD1. Germline loops: CDR1 SGHTA, CDR2 FQGNSA. V was clipped by 8 bases and J by 4 bases; unmatched bases: 2. This CDR3 is 13 amino acids long.

The sample holds many counts of this clonotype. The chain links TRBV12-3 or TRBV12-4 to TRBJ2-7; no clear D gene. The ends were cut back, 2 bases at V and 2 bases at J, with 4 bases in the middle. The CDR3 is made up of 12 amino acids. In DNA form, the CDR3 reads TGTGCCAGCAGTTTAAGGCCCTACGAGCAGTACTTC. Its protein is CASSLRPYEQYF.

This chain links TRBV15 with TRBJ2-5; possibly TRBD2 for D (5 bases). The length of the CDR3 is 16 residues. Germline CDR1 reads LNHNV; CDR2 reads YYDKDF (reference sequence). With 1 base removed from V and 0 bases from J, the gap between germline ends came to 12 bases. This CDR3 is CATSRGGGTYQETQYF. DNA for the CDR3: TGTGCCACCAGCAGAGGAGGAGGAACGTACCAAGAGACCCAGTACTTC.

This chain joins TRBV29-1 and TRBJ2-7; TRBD2 matches at 14 bases. Germline V lookup: CDR1 SQVTM, CDR2 ANQGSEA. The CDR3 loop spans 15 amino acids. V was pared by 7 bases and J by 0 bases, with 5 bases of the junction left unmatched. CDR3 amino acids: CSALTSGRASYEQYF. The CDR3 region has the DNA TGCAGCGCCCTGACTAGCGGGAGGGCCTCCTACGAGCAGTACTTC.

V gene TRBV29-1 combines with J gene TRBJ1-2; tentative D call: TRBD1 (5 bases). CDR3 size: 16 residues. V gave up 7 bases and J gave up 0 bases, with 21 bases separating them. Germline V gene data show CDR1 as SQVTM and CDR2 as ANQGSEA. This CDR3 reads CSGQLGLGVANYGYTF. Written as DNA, the CDR3 is TGCAGCGGCCAGTTGGGGTTAGGGGTAGCTAACTATGGCTACACCTTC.

The chain couples TRBV9 to TRBJ2-7; no clear D gene. TRBJ2-5 explains the end of the DNA better; the J call may be wrong. Germline lookup yields CDR1 SGDLS and CDR2 YYNGEE. The CDR3 is made up of 14 amino acids. Written as DNA, the CDR3 is TGTGCCAGCAGCGACGGGTTGCACCCCACGACCCAGTACTTC. Its translation: CASSDGLHPTTQYF.

This chain links TRBV5-1 with TRBJ2-7, with D unclear. V lost 2 bases to trimming and J lost 0 bases, with 15 bases between them. The CDR3 is 16 residues long. CDR1 is SGHRS, CDR2 YFSETQ, per germline. The CDR3 protein is CASSFLQSRSSYEQYF. DNA for the CDR3: TGCGCCAGCAGCTTTTTACAGTCCCGTAGCTCCTACGAGCAGTACTTC.

This clonotype has more than one count but fewer than ten. The gene calls are TRBV25-1 and TRBJ2-3; TRBD2 matches at 12 bases. The CDR3 spans 19 residues. V lost 3 bases and J lost 3; bases outside the gene matches: 13. Germline V gives CDR1 MGHDK, CDR2 SYGVNS. The CDR3 sequence: CASSESSGRARAATDTQYF. CDR3 sequence (DNA): TGTGCCAGCAGTGAGTCTAGCGGGAGGGCCCGAGCTGCGACAGATACGCAGTATTTT.

The chain joins TRBV4-1 to TRBJ2-7; 11 bases line up with TRBD2. CDR1 and CDR2 (germline): MGHRA, YSYEKL. Trimming removed 2 bases from V and 5 bases from J; junction bases left unmatched: 5. CDR3 length equals 15 residues. CDR3 region: CASSQTSGSLDEQYF. As DNA, the CDR3 is TGCGCCAGCAGCCAAACTAGCGGGAGTCTCGACGAGCAGTACTTC.

The chain recombines TRBV7-2 with TRBJ2-2; 12 bases are shared with TRBD2. This CDR3 is 18 amino acids long. Germline-derived CDR1 and CDR2 are SGHTA and FQGNSA. V shed 5 bases and J 5 bases; nucleotides not matched to a gene: 12. The CDR3, as DNA: TGTGCCAGCAGCCCAAGACTAGCGGGAGTGGTGAGGACCGGGGAGCTGTTTTTT. It encodes CASSPRLAGVVRTGELFF.

V gene TRBV29-1 combines with J gene TRBJ1-4, with D possibly matching TRBD1 (5 bases). Trimming shortened V by 6 bases and J by 8 bases, and 13 bases separated the two germline ends. Looked up from germline, CDR1 is SQVTM and CDR2 is ANQGSEA. The CDR3 spans 12 residues. CDR3 coding DNA: TGCAGCGTGAGGGGTACGGGCGAAAAACTGTTTTTT. It translates to CSVRGTGEKLFF.

There are a few counts of this clonotype. This rearrangement joins TRBV6-2 or TRBV6-3 to TRBJ2-6, with D uncertain. Germline CDR1 is MNHEY and CDR2 is SVGEGT. V lost 0 bases and J lost 4, with 4 bases in between. The CDR3 sequence is 14 residues long. As DNA, the CDR3 is TGTGCCAGCAGTTACTCAGGCGGGGCCAACGTCCTGACTTTC. Its translation is CASSYSGGANVLTF.

This chain links TRBV7-8 with TRBJ2-2; 9 positions match TRBD1. V trimming: 5 bases; J trimming: 5 bases; junction bases outside the gene matches: 9. The CDR3 spans 16 residues. Germline assignment: CDR1 SGHVS and CDR2 FQNEAQ. The CDR3 DNA is TGTGCCAGCAGCCAAAAAGACAGGGGGTTTACCGGGGAGCTGTTTTTT. Amino acid sequence: CASSQKDRGFTGELFF.

The chain couples TRBV15 to TRBJ1-1, with a tentative D call TRBD1 (6 bases). The germline gives CDR1 LNHNV, CDR2 YYDKDF (reference sequence). CDR3 size: 14 residues. Trimming pared 1 base from V and 6 bases from J, leaving 12 bases between. CDR3 in DNA: TGTGCCACCAGCAGAGTGGGGGGCAGGTCTGAAGCTTTCTTT. This codes for CATSRVGGRSEAFF.

This clonotype appeared a few times. Relative to the germline gene, one junction end is altered; a read error may explain this. The CDR3 sequence is CRANRVETQYF. The DNA of the CDR3 is TGCAGAGCTAACAGGGTCGAGACCCAGTACTTC. The V and J genes are TRBV20-1 and TRBJ2-5; the D gene is possibly TRBD1 (6 bases). Germline V lookup: CDR1 DFQATT, CDR2 SNEGSKA (reference sequence). This CDR3 contains 11 residues.

The CDR3 sequence: CASSPPQRETQYF. DNA for the CDR3: TGTGCCAGCTCACCACCGCAGCGAGAGACCCAGTACTTC. V usage is TRBV18 and J usage is TRBJ2-5; D ambiguous. The germline V gene has CDR1 KGHSH and CDR2 LQKENI. CDR3 length equals 13 residues. The V gene lost 0 bases and the J gene lost 4 bases, with 6 bases spanning the gap.

J is TRBJ1-2 and V is TRBV3-1; 8 bases agree with TRBD1. CDR3 size: 15 residues. V shed 3 bases and J 7 bases; nucleotides not matched to a gene: 10. Looked up from germline, CDR1 is LGHDT and CDR2 is YNNKEL (reference sequence). The CDR3 nucleotides are TGTGCCAGCAGCCATGATGCCGGGACAGGTAGTGGCTACACCTTC. Translated, it gives CASSHDAGTGSGYTF.

The chain links TRBV12-3 or TRBV12-4 to TRBJ2-4; TRBD1 or TRBD2 may be the D gene (6 bases each). The V end was cut by 8 bases, the J end by 13 bases, with 15 bases between. The CDR3 runs 11 residues. This CDR3 reads CASARGEEQYF. The CDR3 DNA reads as TGTGCCAGCGCTAGGGGGGAGGAGCAGTACTTC.

This clonotype was detected only a few times. The chain couples TRBV28 to TRBJ1-6; 8 bases fit TRBD1. Trimming cost V 5 bases and J 5 bases; bases outside gene matches: 5. Germline values: CDR1 MDHEN, CDR2 SYDVKM. The CDR3 totals 15 residues. The chain's CDR3 is CASSPGGINNSPLHF. The CDR3 nucleotides read TGTGCCAGCAGTCCAGGGGGCATTAATAATTCACCCCTCCACTTT.

This rearrangement joins TRBV4-1 to TRBJ2-5, with D possibly TRBD2 on 7 matching bases. There are 19 residues in the CDR3. Trimming removed 4 bases from V and 4 bases from J, with 28 bases in between. Germline values: CDR1 MGHRA, CDR2 YSYEKL. The CDR3 region has the DNA TGCGCCAGCAGCCTCTTCGTCGATAGGGGGAGGGATGGTGGAGAGACCCAGTACTTC. This translates into CASSLFVDRGRDGGETQYF.

This chain links TRBV4-1 with TRBJ1-4; TRBD1 matches 7 bases. The CDR3 spans 16 residues. The germline V gene encodes CDR1 MGHRA and CDR2 YSYEKL. V was pared by 0 bases and J by 7 bases, with 8 bases of the junction left unmatched. For the CDR3, the DNA is TGCGCCAGCAGCCAAGATTTAAGAGGGGGCGGTGAAAAACTGTTTTTT. Translated: CASSQDLRGGGEKLFF.

This rearrangement joins TRBV7-2 to TRBJ2-1, with 9 bases that match TRBD2. V lost 4 bases to trimming and J lost 3 bases; unmatched junction nucleotides: 1. Germline lookup yields CDR1 SGHTA and CDR2 FQGNSA. The CDR3 sequence is 14 residues long. DNA of the CDR3: TGTGCCAGCAGCTCAGCGGGAGGCTACAATGAGCAGTTCTTC. Encoded protein: CASSSAGGYNEQFF.

V and J are TRBV6-6 and TRBJ2-3; D remains ambiguous. The CDR3 is 14 amino acids. V was pared by 0 bases and J by 7 bases, with 11 bases between. The V gene's germline CDR1 is MNHNY and CDR2 SVGAGI (reference sequence). The CDR3 sequence: CASSYSRRENTQYF. Here the CDR3 DNA reads TGTGCCAGCAGTTACTCGCGTAGAGAAAATACGCAGTATTTT.